The 18 T cell receptor beta chains listed next were all sequenced from one sample in a study of spatial heterogeneity in lung cancer. Notes on the study in general: Tumor mutation counts were tracked by expanded intratumoral alpha and beta TCR counts.

The antigens these receptors bind are not known. Indicated time point: sample taken at primary tumor resection. MiXCR was run by TCRdb on the 5' RACE reads, yielding one entry per CDR3 protein. The profile shows around 95,000 distinct CDR3 sequences, approximately 4.4% of them singletons. The sequences come from lung tumor tissue, collected at surgery. The receptors stem from a male donor with early-stage non-small cell lung cancer.

As concerns this clonotype: A much bigger clone sits one base away, suggesting this may be a read error. The rearrangement links TRBV10-3 to TRBJ2-1; D is unresolved. Per the germline V gene, CDR1 is ENHRY and CDR2 is SYGVKD. This CDR3 region has 16 residues. CDR3 sequence reads: CAISESLPQVYNKQFF. DNA of the CDR3: TGTGCCATCAGTGAGTCACTACCCCAGGTTTACAATAAGCAGTTCTTC.

This clonotype was seen many times. The chain has TRBV28 and TRBJ2-7; the D is unclear. CDR1 MDHEN and CDR2 SYDVKM come from the germline V gene. The V end was cut by 3 bases, the J end by 9 bases, with 9 bases between. This CDR3 has 11 amino acids. CDR3 protein: CASSFPDGQYF. Here the CDR3 DNA reads TGTGCCAGCAGTTTCCCGGACGGGCAGTACTTC. The full variable domain, completed using reference TRBV28 and TRBJ2-7, is DVKVTQSSRYLVKRTGEKVFLECVQDMDHENMFWYRQDPGLGLRLIYFSYDVKMKEKGDIPEGYSVSREKKERFSLILESASTNQTSMYLCASSFPDGQYFGPGTRLTVT.

V gene TRBV29-1 combines with J gene TRBJ2-1; 7 positions agree with TRBD2. CDR1 is SQVTM, CDR2 ANQGSEA, per germline. This CDR3 is built from 12 residues. V was clipped by 3 bases and J by 13 bases; unmatched bases: 9. CDR3 DNA: TGCAGCGTTGAGGGGACTACCCTACCCCAGTTCTTC. This encodes CSVEGTTLPQFF.

This clonotype was detected only a few times. V usage is TRBV7-2 and J usage is TRBJ2-3; D is perhaps TRBD2 (6 bases). Per germline, CDR1 SGHTA and CDR2 FQGNSA. V lost 8 bases and J lost 2, with 8 bases in between. The CDR3 contains 12 residues. CDR3 in amino acids: CASLRDTDTQYF. The CDR3, as DNA: TGTGCCAGCTTGCGGGACACAGATACGCAGTATTTT. Variable domain in full (rest from reference TRBV7-2 and TRBJ2-3): GAGVSQSPSNKVTEKGKDVELRCDPISGHTALYWYRQSLGQGLEFLIYFQGNSAPDKSGLPSDRFSAERTGGSVSTLTIQRTQQEDSAVYLCASLRDTDTQYFGPGTRLTVL.

In this sample, this clonotype turned up many times. This chain uses TRBV25-1 with TRBJ1-3, with D perhaps TRBD1 (6 bases). V lost 8 bases, J lost 0 bases, and 11 bases lay in between. The CDR3 length is 14 residues. Germline V gene sequence: CDR1 MGHDK, CDR2 SYGVNS. CDR3 DNA sequence: TGTGCCAGCGTTGACAGGAGCTCTGGAAACACCATATATTTT. Protein product: CASVDRSSGNTIYF.

In this sample, this clonotype turned up many times. This chain connects TRBV20-1 to TRBJ2-4; TRBD1 might be the D (5 bases). The CDR3 runs to 13 residues. Germline V gene sequence: CDR1 DFQATT, CDR2 SNEGSKA (reference sequence). V lost 0 bases and J 4 bases, leaving 7 bases between the germline ends. CDR3 nucleotide sequence: TGCAGTGCTAGAGACCAGGGAAAAAACATTCAGTACTTC. Its translation: CSARDQGKNIQYF.

V gene TRBV2 combines with J gene TRBJ2-7; a weak D match, TRBD1 (5 bases). V was clipped by 1 base and J by 11 bases, with 15 bases between them. CDR1 is SNHLY, CDR2 FYNNEI, per germline. The CDR3 runs to 13 residues. The CDR3 loop reads CASSEGWTSAKYF. For the CDR3, the DNA is TGTGCCAGCAGTGAAGGGTGGACATCGGCAAAGTACTTC.

At least ten counts were recorded for this clonotype. An end of the junction differs from the germline gene, which may be a read error. V usage is TRBV13 and J usage is TRBJ2-7; D not resolved. The CDR3 spans 13 residues. CDR1 PRHDT and CDR2 FYEKMQ come from the germline V gene (reference sequence). The CDR3 reads CASSLGPDYEQYF. In DNA form, the CDR3 reads TGTGCCAGCAGCCTAGGCCCAGACTACGAGCAGTACTTC.

Ten or more counts support this clonotype. The genes are TRBV28 and TRBJ2-6; possible D gene TRBD1, 6 bases. The CDR3 extends over 19 amino acids. Trimming removed 2 bases at V and 0 bases at J, with 17 bases between. Germline V gene sequence: CDR1 MDHEN, CDR2 SYDVKM. This chain's CDR3 is CASSLPFTGSFSGANVLTF. Here the CDR3 DNA reads TGTGCCAGCAGTTTACCCTTCACAGGGTCCTTCTCTGGGGCCAACGTCCTGACTTTC.

The table lists this clonotype with many counts. The rearrangement uses TRBV3-1 and TRBJ1-2, with no clear D. CDR1 LGHDT and CDR2 YNNKEL come from the germline V gene (reference sequence). V gave up 1 base and J gave up 6 bases, with 12 bases separating them. The CDR3 totals 14 residues. The CDR3 DNA follows: TGTGCCAGCAGCCAAGTTGGCCCCCGGAATGGCTACACCTTC. It is translated as CASSQVGPRNGYTF.

This clonotype was observed at least ten times. The V and J genes are TRBV27 and TRBJ2-4; 8 nucleotides align to TRBD2. J gave up 16 bases and V 5 bases, and 16 bases lay outside the gene matches. Germline CDR1 is MNHEY and CDR2 is SMNVEV (reference sequence). The CDR3 totals 14 residues. CDR3 amino acids: CASSPSGLAGGIYF. As DNA, the CDR3 is TGTGCCAGCAGTCCATCTGGACTAGCCGGCGGGATCTACTTC.

A few counts support this clonotype. J is TRBJ2-1 and V is TRBV7-2; 7 bases match TRBD2. V trimming: 2 bases; J trimming: 2 bases; junction bases outside the gene matches: 9. The CDR3 runs 17 residues. Germline assignment: CDR1 SGHTA and CDR2 FQGNSA. This CDR3 reads CASSLLLGRPPYNEQFF. The DNA for the CDR3 is TGTGCCAGCAGCTTATTGCTCGGGAGGCCCCCCTACAATGAGCAGTTCTTC. The whole variable domain, filled in from reference TRBV7-2 and TRBJ2-1, reads GAGVSQSPSNKVTEKGKDVELRCDPISGHTALYWYRQSLGQGLEFLIYFQGNSAPDKSGLPSDRFSAERTGGSVSTLTIQRTQQEDSAVYLCASSLLLGRPPYNEQFFGPGTRLTVL.

This clonotype was observed a few times. This chain connects TRBV20-1 to TRBJ2-7; D possibly uses TRBD1 or TRBD2 (5 bases each). Germline V CDR1 and CDR2: DFQATT, SNEGSKA (reference sequence). CDR3 size: 16 residues. Between the trimmed V and J ends, which lost 0 bases and 0 bases, there was a span of 15 bases. CDR3 residues: CSARDPRDVLSYEQYF. As DNA, the CDR3 is TGCAGTGCTAGAGATCCGAGGGACGTACTCTCCTACGAGCAGTACTTC.

The chain couples TRBV27 to TRBJ2-7, with 8 positions matching TRBD1. CDR1 and CDR2 from the germline V gene are MNHEY and SMNVEV (reference sequence). V was pared by 7 bases and J by 2 bases, with 4 bases of the junction left unmatched. The length of the CDR3 is 13 residues. As DNA, the CDR3 is TGTGCCAGCACAGGGGGCCCGACCTACGAGCAGTACTTC. Translated, it gives CASTGGPTYEQYF.

This clonotype showed up many times. This sequence joins TRBV6-5 and TRBJ2-1; TRBD2 is a possible D gene (6 bases). The CDR3 is 11 residues long. The germline V and J ends were trimmed by 7 bases and 8 bases, with 9 bases remaining between them. CDR1 MNHEY and CDR2 SVGAGI come from the germline V gene. The CDR3 protein is CASTRRDEQFF. In nucleotides, the CDR3 is TGTGCCAGCACTAGGAGGGATGAGCAGTTCTTC.

The sample holds many counts of this clonotype. The rearrangement uses TRBV2 and TRBJ1-2, with D possibly TRBD1 on 5 matching bases. V shed 8 bases and J shed 3 bases, with 19 bases lying between them. Germline assignment: CDR1 SNHLY and CDR2 FYNNEI. The CDR3 has 15 amino acids. The CDR3 region is CASRPGRALDYGYTF. CDR3 nucleotides: TGTGCCAGCCGCCCAGGGAGAGCACTTGACTATGGCTACACCTTC. The full variable domain, in which reference TRBV2 and TRBJ1-2 provide the parts outside the CDR3, is EPEVTQTPSHQVTQMGQEVILRCVPISNHLYFYWYRQILGQKVEFLVSFYNNEISEKSEIFDDQFSVERPDGSNFTLKIRSTKLEDSAMYFCASRPGRALDYGYTFGSGTRLTVV.

At least ten counts were recorded for this clonotype. The J gene is TRBJ2-4, the V gene TRBV2; 7 nucleotides match TRBD2. The germline gives CDR1 SNHLY, CDR2 FYNNEI. Trimming took 4 bases from V and 10 from J; bases not matched to a gene: 16. The CDR3 has 16 residues. This CDR3 reads CASSGRMREISQIQYF. The CDR3 DNA sequence: TGTGCCAGCAGTGGTAGAATGCGGGAGATTTCTCAGATTCAGTACTTC.

This clonotype was detected many times. The chain carries TRBV12-3 or TRBV12-4 and TRBJ2-1, with 8 bases that match TRBD2. The CDR3 length is 15 residues. V shed 5 bases and J 7 bases; nucleotides not matched to a gene: 10. The CDR3 DNA reads as TGTGCCAGCAGTCCGTCACTAGCGGCAATGAATGAGCAGTTCTTC. This encodes CASSPSLAAMNEQFF.